The source of this T cell receptor (beta chain) is a study of T cells in localized non-small cell lung cancer. Concerning this clone: What it binds is not known. The sample carries other DNA sequences with the same CDR3.

The protocol was immunoSEQ multiplex PCR, while the TCRdb copy is restricted to in-frame clones and leaves out a portion. The top ten hold about 4.5% of the sample, which has 60,000 or so clones, about four fifths seen once. Study-wide findings and caveats: The study found T cell clonality highest in uninvolved adjacent lung, above tumor. As only one tumor region underwent sequencing, heterogeneity remains possible. Adjacent lung had a median about 60 of the 100 largest tumor clones.

CDR3 size: 12 residues. Per germline, CDR1 SGHAT and CDR2 FQNNGV. The V end lost 0 bases, the J end lost 4 bases, and 3 bases lay between the germline ends. This sequence originates from a man between 40 and 75 years old with stage II lung adenocarcinoma. The chain employs TRBV11-2 and TRBJ2-5; D is unresolved. The sequences come from PBMCs, collected before any cancer treatment. The CDR3 sequence is CASSLDGETQYF. In DNA, the CDR3 is TGTGCCAGCAGCTTAGATGGAGAGACCCAGTACTTC.